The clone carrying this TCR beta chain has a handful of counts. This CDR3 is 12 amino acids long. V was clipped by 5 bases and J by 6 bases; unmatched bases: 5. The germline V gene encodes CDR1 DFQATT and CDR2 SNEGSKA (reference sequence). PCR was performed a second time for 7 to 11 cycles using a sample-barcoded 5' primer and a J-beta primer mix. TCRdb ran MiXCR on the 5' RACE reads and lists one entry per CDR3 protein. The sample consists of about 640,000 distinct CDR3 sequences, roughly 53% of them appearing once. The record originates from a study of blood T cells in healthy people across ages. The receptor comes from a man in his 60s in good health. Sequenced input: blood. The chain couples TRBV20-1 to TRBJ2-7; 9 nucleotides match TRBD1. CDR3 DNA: TGCAGTGCTGGGACAGGGTGGGGCGAGCAGTACTTC. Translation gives CSAGTGWGEQYF.